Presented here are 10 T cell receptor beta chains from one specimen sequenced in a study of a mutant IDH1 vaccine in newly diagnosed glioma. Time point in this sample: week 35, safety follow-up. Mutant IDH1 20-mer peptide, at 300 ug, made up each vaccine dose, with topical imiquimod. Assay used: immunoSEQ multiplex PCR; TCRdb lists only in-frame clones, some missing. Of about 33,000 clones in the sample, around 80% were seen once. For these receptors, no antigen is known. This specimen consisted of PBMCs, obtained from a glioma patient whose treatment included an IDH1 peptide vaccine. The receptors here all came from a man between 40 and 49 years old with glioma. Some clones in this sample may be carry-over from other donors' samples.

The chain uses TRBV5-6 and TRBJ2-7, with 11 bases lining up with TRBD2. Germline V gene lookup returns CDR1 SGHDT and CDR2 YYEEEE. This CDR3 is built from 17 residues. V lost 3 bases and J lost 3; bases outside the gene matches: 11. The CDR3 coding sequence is TGTGCCAGCAGCTCCAACCGACTAGCGGGGATAATCTACGAGCAGTACTTC. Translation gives CASSSNRLAGIIYEQYF.

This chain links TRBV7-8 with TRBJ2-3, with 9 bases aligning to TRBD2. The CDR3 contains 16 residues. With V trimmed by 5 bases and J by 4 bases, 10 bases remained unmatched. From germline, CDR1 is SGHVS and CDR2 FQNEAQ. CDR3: CASSQGGVAGADTQYF. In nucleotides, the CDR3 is TGTGCCAGCAGCCAAGGCGGAGTAGCGGGGGCAGATACGCAGTATTTT.

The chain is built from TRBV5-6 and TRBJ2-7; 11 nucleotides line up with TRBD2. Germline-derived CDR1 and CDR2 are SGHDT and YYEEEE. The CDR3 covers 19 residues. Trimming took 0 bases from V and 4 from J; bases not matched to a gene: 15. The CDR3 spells CASSLGGRYSSGGPYEQYF. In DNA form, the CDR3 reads TGTGCCAGCAGCTTGGGTGGGAGATACTCTAGCGGGGGGCCATACGAGCAGTACTTC.

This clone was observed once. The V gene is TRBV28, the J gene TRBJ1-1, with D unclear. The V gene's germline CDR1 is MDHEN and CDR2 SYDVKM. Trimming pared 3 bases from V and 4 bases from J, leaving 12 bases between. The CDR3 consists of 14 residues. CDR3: CASSFYSEVTEAFF. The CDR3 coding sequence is TGTGCCAGCAGTTTTTACTCCGAGGTCACTGAAGCTTTCTTT. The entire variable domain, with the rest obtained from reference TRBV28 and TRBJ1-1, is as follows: DVKVTQSSRYLVKRTGEKVFLECVQDMDHENMFWYRQDPGLGLRLIYFSYDVKMKEKGDIPEGYSVSREKKERFSLILESASTNQTSMYLCASSFYSEVTEAFFGQGTRLTVV.

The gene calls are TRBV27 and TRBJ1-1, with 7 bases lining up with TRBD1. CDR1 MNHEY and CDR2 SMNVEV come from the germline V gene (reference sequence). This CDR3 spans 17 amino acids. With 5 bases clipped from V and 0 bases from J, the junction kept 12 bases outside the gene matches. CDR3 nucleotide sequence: TGTGCCAGCAGTGGGTTCGACAGGGCCTTGATGAACACTGAAGCTTTCTTT. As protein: CASSGFDRALMNTEAFF.

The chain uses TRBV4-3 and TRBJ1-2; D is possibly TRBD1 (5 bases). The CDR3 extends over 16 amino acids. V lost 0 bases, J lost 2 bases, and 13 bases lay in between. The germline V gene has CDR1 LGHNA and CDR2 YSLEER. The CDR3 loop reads CASSQEGGRWNYGYTF. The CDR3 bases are TGCGCCAGCAGCCAAGAGGGGGGACGGTGGAACTATGGCTACACCTTC.

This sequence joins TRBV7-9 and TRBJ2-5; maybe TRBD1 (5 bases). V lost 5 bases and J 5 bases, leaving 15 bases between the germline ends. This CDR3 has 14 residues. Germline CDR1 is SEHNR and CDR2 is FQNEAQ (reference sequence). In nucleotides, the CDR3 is TGTGCCAGCAGCCCGGACACGTCTGGGGAGACCCAGTACTTC. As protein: CASSPDTSGETQYF.

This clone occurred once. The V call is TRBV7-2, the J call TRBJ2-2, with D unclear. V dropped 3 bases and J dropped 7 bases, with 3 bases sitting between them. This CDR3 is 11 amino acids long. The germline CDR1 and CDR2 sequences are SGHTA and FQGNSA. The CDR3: CASSLLGELFF. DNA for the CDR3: TGTGCCAGCAGCTTGCTCGGGGAGCTGTTTTTT.

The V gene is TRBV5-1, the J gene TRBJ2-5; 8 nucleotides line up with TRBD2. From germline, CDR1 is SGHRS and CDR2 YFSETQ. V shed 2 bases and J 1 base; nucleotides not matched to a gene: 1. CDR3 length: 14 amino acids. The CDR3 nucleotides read TGCGCCAGCAGCTTAGGACTAGCCCAAGAGACCCAGTACTTC. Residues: CASSLGLAQETQYF.

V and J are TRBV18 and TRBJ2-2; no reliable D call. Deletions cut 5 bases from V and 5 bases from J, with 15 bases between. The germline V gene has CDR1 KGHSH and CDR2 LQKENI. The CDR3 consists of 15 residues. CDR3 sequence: CASSLAPLGTGELFF. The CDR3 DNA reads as TGTGCCAGCTCATTGGCGCCTCTGGGGACCGGGGAGCTGTTTTTT.